This passage covers 14 T cell receptor beta chains from one sample sequenced in a study of CD8 T cells in Susac syndrome. An amount of RNA that ranged from 0.5 to 1 ug was reverse transcribed with random hexamers. MiXCR, applied by TCRdb to the immunoSEQ multiplex PCR reads, yields one record per CDR3 protein. The table lists 150,000 or so distinct CDR3 sequences, roughly 94% of them singletons. The sample was CD8+ T cells from PBMCs. These receptors were obtained from a human donor with multiple sclerosis.

The chain combines TRBV7-8 with TRBJ2-1; 7 bases fit TRBD2. CDR1 and CDR2 from the germline V gene are SGHVS and FQNEAQ. V lost 2 bases and J lost 5; bases outside the gene matches: 6. CDR3 length: 15 residues. CDR3 nucleotide sequence: TGTGCCAGCAGCTTATCGGGGGGAACTAACAATGAGCAGTTCTTC. The encoded protein is CASSLSGGTNNEQFF.

The rearrangement joins TRBV20-1 to TRBJ1-2; 11 nucleotides line up with TRBD1. After removal of 6 bases from V and 8 bases from J, the junction contained 17 bases not matched to a gene. CDR3 length equals 16 residues. CDR1 DFQATT and CDR2 SNEGSKA come from the germline V gene (reference sequence). Written as DNA, the CDR3 is TGCAGTGCCTCGGAATTCTGGGACAGGGGGGATGGAGGCTACACCTTC. Protein sequence: CSASEFWDRGDGGYTF.

This clonotype was recorded once. The chain has TRBV9 and TRBJ1-1, with D perhaps TRBD1 (5 bases). V shed 0 bases and J shed 3 bases, with 12 bases lying between them. This CDR3 contains 15 residues. Germline assignment: CDR1 SGDLS and CDR2 YYNGEE. This CDR3 is CASSVGGRQDTEAFF. CDR3 sequence (DNA): TGTGCCAGCAGCGTAGGGGGACGCCAGGACACTGAAGCTTTCTTT.

Written as DNA, the CDR3 is TGTGCCAGCAGCCCACCATCAGCGGGGGAAAGCTCCTACAATGAGCAGTTCTTC. This codes for CASSPPSAGESSYNEQFF. The chain uses TRBV7-9 and TRBJ2-1, with 8 bases fitting TRBD2. This CDR3 has 18 residues. With 5 bases clipped from V and 0 bases from J, the junction kept 12 bases outside the gene matches. Germline CDR1 reads SEHNR; CDR2 reads FQNEAQ (reference sequence).

This chain connects TRBV20-1 to TRBJ2-4; D tentatively fits TRBD1 or TRBD2 (5 bases each). V lost 7 bases, J lost 7 bases, and 23 bases lay in between. Germline assignment: CDR1 DFQATT and CDR2 SNEGSKA (reference sequence). The CDR3 runs 15 residues. The chain's CDR3 is CSGLGAEVRENIQYF. As DNA, the CDR3 is TGCAGTGGCCTCGGCGCAGAAGTCAGGGAGAACATTCAGTACTTC.

This chain links TRBV27 with TRBJ2-7; tentative D call: TRBD1 (5 bases). Trimming stripped 4 bases from V and 4 bases from J, with 11 bases between. CDR1 and CDR2 from the germline V gene are MNHEY and SMNVEV (reference sequence). The CDR3 consists of 13 residues. The CDR3 sequence: CASSSGKSYEQYF. CDR3 bases: TGTGCCAGCAGTTCAGGGAAAAGTTACGAGCAGTACTTC.

V usage is TRBV29-1 and J usage is TRBJ2-5; possibly TRBD1 or TRBD2 for D (5 bases each). The CDR3 is made up of 14 amino acids. Germline lookup yields CDR1 SQVTM and CDR2 ANQGSEA. With 4 bases removed from V and 5 bases from J, the gap between germline ends came to 17 bases. The CDR3 coding sequence is TGCAGCGTTGGAAGAGACGGGGCTGGTGAGACCCAGTACTTC. Its protein is CSVGRDGAGETQYF.

The chain combines TRBV28 with TRBJ2-5, with D uncertain. CDR1 MDHEN and CDR2 SYDVKM come from the germline V gene. The CDR3 totals 18 residues. The V end lost 1 base, the J end lost 2 bases, and 20 bases lay between the germline ends. The CDR3 region has the DNA TGTGCCAGCAGTTTATATGGTAGGGTTCGGCTACCTCAAGAGACCCAGTACTTC. Encoded protein: CASSLYGRVRLPQETQYF.

The chain links TRBV13 to TRBJ1-5; possible D gene TRBD1, 5 bases. This CDR3 comprises 16 residues. The germline CDR1 and CDR2 sequences are PRHDT and FYEKMQ (reference sequence). The V end was cut by 2 bases, the J end by 2 bases, with 13 bases between. The CDR3 loop is CASSLYGASGNQPQHF. The CDR3 bases are TGTGCCAGCAGCTTATATGGGGCATCGGGCAATCAGCCCCAGCATTTT.

The chain couples TRBV29-1 to TRBJ2-1, with TRBD1 as a possible D gene (6 bases). V was shortened by 7 bases and J by 8 bases, with 12 bases between the two germline ends. This CDR3 has 11 residues. Per germline, CDR1 SQVTM and CDR2 ANQGSEA. The CDR3 DNA follows: TGCAGCGCCACAGGGTACCATGAGCAGTTCTTC. This gives the protein CSATGYHEQFF.

The chain couples TRBV14 to TRBJ2-3; 9 nucleotides agree with TRBD1. The CDR3 is 14 amino acids. CDR1 and CDR2 from the germline V gene are SGHDN and FVKESK. Losses at the gene ends were 4 bases for V and 5 bases for J; bases not matched to a gene: 4. The CDR3 sequence is CASSPDRGEDTQYF. The CDR3 DNA reads TGTGCCAGCAGCCCAGACAGGGGGGAAGATACGCAGTATTTT.

This clonotype occurred a few times. V usage is TRBV9 and J usage is TRBJ1-2; tentatively, D is TRBD1 (5 bases). V was trimmed by 0 bases and J by 3 bases, leaving 9 bases between them. The V gene's germline CDR1 is SGDLS and CDR2 YYNGEE. The CDR3 is 14 residues long. The CDR3 loop is CASSVAQGDYGYTF. The CDR3 DNA reads TGTGCCAGCAGCGTAGCTCAGGGTGACTATGGCTACACCTTC.

The rearrangement uses TRBV24-1 and TRBJ2-1; TRBD2 aligns across 11 bases. Germline CDR1 and CDR2: KGHDR and SFDVKD. V lost 3 bases and J lost 4; bases outside the gene matches: 4. This CDR3 is built from 16 residues. The CDR3 region is CATSDTSGGAYNEQFF. The CDR3 DNA follows: TGTGCCACCAGTGATACTAGCGGGGGAGCTTACAATGAGCAGTTCTTC.

V is TRBV6-5 and J is TRBJ2-7; TRBD2 might be the D (6 bases). This CDR3 has 16 amino acids. Trimming cost V 0 bases and J 2 bases, with 14 bases left between them. In germline, CDR1 is MNHEY, CDR2 SVGAGI. The CDR3 DNA sequence: TGTGCCAGCAGTTACTCGACCGGACTAAGGACCTACGAGCAGTACTTC. Amino acid sequence: CASSYSTGLRTYEQYF.